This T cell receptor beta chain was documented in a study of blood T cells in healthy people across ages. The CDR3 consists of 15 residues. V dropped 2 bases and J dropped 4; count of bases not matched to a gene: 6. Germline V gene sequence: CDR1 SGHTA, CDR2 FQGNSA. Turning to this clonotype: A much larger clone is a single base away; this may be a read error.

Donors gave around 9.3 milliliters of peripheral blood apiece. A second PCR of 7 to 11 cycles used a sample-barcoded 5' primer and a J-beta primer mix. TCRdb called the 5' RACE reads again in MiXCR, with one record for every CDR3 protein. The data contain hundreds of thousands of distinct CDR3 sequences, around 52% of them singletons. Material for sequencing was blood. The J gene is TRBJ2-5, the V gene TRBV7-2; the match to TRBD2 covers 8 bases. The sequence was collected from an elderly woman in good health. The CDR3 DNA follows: TGTGCCAGCAGCTTATCGGGAGGGCCTCTAGAGACCCAGTACTTC. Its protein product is CASSLSGGPLETQYF.